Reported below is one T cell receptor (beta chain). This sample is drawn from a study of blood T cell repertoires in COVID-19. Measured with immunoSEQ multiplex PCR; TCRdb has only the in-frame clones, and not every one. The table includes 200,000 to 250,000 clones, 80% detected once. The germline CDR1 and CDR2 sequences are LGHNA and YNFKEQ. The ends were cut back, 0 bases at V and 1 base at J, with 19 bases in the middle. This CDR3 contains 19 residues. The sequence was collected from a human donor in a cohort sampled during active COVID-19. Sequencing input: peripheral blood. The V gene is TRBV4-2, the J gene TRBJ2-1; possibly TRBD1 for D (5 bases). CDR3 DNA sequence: TGTGCCAGCAGCCAAGAAGGCGTAGGGGCGCCTATTTCCTACAATGAGCAGTTCTTC. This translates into CASSQEGVGAPISYNEQFF.